Given below is one T cell receptor beta chain in context. The source of the sample is a study of control samples from healthy donors and cancer patients. The repertoire was sequenced with immunoSEQ multiplex PCR; TCRdb's copy has only in-frame clones and lacks some. This table has about 120,000 clones, 88% appearing once. Sequencing was done on a sample of blood. The TCR comes from a man aged 35 to 55 in good health.

The CDR3 sequence is CASSDFPGGGTDTQYF. The CDR3 coding sequence is TGCGCCAGCAGTGACTTTCCGGGGGGTGGGACAGATACGCAGTATTTT. V gene TRBV10-2 combines with J gene TRBJ2-3; TRBD2 aligns across 7 bases. V lost 3 bases, J lost 3 bases, and 9 bases stayed unmatched. The CDR3 loop spans 16 amino acids. Germline lookup yields CDR1 WSHSY and CDR2 SAAADI.